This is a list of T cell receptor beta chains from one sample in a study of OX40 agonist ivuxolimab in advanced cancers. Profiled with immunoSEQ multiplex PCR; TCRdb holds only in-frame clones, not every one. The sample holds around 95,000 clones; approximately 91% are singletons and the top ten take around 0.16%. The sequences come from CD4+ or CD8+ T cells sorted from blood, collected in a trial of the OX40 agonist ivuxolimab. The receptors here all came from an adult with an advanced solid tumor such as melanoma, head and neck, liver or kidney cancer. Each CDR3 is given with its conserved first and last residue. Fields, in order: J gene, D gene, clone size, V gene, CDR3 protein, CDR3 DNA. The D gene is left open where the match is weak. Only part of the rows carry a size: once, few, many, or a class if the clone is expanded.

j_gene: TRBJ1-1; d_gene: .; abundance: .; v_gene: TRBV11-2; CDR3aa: CASSTTGYTEAFF; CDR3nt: TGTGCCAGCAGCACTACAGGGTACACTGAAGCTTTCTTT
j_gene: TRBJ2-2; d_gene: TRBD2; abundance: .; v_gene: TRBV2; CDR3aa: CASSEFGGRADTGELFF; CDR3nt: TGTGCCAGCAGTGAATTTGGCGGGAGGGCCGACACCGGGGAGCTGTTTTTT
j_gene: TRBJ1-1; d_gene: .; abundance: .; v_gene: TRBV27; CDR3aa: CASNMFGGGFHWGTEAFF; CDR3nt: TGTGCCAGTAATATGTTTGGGGGGGGCTTTCATTGGGGCACTGAAGCTTTCTTT
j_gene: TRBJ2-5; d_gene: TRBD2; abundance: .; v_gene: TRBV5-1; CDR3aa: CASRVTSAYQETQYF; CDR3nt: TGCGCCAGCAGGGTCACTAGCGCCTACCAAGAGACCCAGTACTTC
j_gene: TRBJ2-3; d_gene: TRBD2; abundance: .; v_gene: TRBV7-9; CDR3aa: CASSFGLAGGADTQYF; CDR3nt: TGTGCCAGCAGCTTTGGACTAGCGGGAGGAGCAGATACGCAGTATTTT
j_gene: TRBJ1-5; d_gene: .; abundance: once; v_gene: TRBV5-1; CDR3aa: CASSLRESNQPQHF; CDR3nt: TGCGCCAGCAGCTTGCGAGAGAGCAATCAGCCCCAGCATTTT
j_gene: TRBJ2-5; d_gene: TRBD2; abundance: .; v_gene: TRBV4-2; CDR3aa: CASSPRLAGLQETQYF; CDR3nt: TGTGCCAGCAGCCCGAGACTAGCGGGGCTCCAAGAGACCCAGTACTTC
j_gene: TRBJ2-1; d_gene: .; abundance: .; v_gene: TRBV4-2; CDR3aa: CASSRRDRGDSYNEQFF; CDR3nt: TGTGCCAGCAGCCGGAGGGATCGGGGTGACTCCTACAATGAGCAGTTCTTC
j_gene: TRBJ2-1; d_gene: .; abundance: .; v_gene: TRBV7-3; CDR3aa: CASSLRGGGYNEQFF; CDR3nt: TGTGCCAGCAGTCTTCGGGGAGGCGGGTACAATGAGCAGTTCTTC
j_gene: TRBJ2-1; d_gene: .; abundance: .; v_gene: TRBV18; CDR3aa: CASSPWGASREQFF; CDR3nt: TGTGCCAGCTCACCCTGGGGGGCAAGTAGGGAGCAGTTCTTC
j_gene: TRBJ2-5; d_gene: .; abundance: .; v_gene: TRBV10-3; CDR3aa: CAISESIGGRETQYF; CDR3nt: TGTGCCATCAGTGAGTCAATAGGAGGGAGAGAGACCCAGTACTTC
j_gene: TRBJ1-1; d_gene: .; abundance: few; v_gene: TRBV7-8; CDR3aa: CASSLVGRAYTEAFF; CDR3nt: TGTGCCAGCAGCTTAGTTGGCAGGGCTTACACTGAAGCTTTCTTT
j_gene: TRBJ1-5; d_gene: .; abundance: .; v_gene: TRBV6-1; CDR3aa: CASSGRQASNQPQHF; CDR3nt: TGTGCCAGCAGTGGTCGACAGGCGAGCAATCAGCCCCAGCATTTT
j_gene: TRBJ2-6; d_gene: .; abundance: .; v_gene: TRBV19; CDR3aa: CASSIDHTRSGANVLTF; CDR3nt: TGTGCCAGTAGTATAGATCACACCCGCTCTGGGGCCAACGTCCTGACTTTC
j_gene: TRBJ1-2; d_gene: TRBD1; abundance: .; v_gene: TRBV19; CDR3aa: CASTTGARNYGYTF; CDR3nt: TGTGCCAGTACCACAGGGGCCCGTAACTATGGCTACACCTTC
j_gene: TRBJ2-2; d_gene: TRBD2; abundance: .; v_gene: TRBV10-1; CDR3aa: CASSPGTSGGGITGELFF; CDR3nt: TGCGCCAGCAGCCCCGGGACTAGCGGGGGGGGGATCACCGGGGAGCTGTTTTTT
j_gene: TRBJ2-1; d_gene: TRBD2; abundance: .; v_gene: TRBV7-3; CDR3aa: CASSSLAGGLTNPLSEQFF; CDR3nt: TGTGCCAGCAGCTCGCTAGCGGGGGGACTCACGAACCCTTTGAGTGAGCAGTTCTTC
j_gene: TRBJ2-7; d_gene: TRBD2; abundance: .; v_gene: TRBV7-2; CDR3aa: CASSSLWAGDPYEQYF; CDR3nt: TGTGCCAGCAGCTCGCTTTGGGCGGGGGACCCCTACGAGCAGTACTTC
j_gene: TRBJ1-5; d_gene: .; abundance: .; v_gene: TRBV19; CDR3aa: CASSIVGSNQPQHF; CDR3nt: TGTGCCAGTAGTATAGTTGGTAGCAATCAGCCCCAGCATTTT
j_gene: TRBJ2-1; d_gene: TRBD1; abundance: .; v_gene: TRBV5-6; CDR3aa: CASSRRTGFSSNEQFF; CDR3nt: TGTGCCAGCAGCAGACGGACAGGGTTTTCGTCCAATGAGCAGTTCTTC
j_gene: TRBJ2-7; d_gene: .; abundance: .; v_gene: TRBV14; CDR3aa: CASSQVAGWGSEQYF; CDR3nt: TGTGCCAGCAGCCAAGTTGCGGGGTGGGGGTCCGAGCAGTACTTC
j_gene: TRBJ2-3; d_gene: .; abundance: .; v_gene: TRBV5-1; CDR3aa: CASSFSLPGVDTQYF; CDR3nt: TGCGCCAGCAGCTTCTCCCTCCCAGGGGTGGATACGCAGTATTTT
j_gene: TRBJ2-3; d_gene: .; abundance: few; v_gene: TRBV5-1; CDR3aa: CASSLKSDTQYF; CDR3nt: TGCGCCAGCAGCTTGAAGTCCGATACGCAGTATTTT
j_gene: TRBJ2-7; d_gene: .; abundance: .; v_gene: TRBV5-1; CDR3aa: CASSLALADYYEQYF; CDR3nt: TGCGCCAGCAGCTTGGCACTAGCCGACTACTACGAGCAGTACTTC
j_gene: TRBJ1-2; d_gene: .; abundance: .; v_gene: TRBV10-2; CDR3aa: CASSESGINYGYTF; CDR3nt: TGCGCCAGCAGTGAGTCAGGAATTAACTATGGCTACACCTTC
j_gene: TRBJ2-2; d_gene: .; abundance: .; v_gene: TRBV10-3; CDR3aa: CAISAVVGTGELFF; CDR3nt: TGTGCCATCAGTGCGGTGGTGGGCACCGGGGAGCTGTTTTTT
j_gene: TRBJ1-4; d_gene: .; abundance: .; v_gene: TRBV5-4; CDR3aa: CASSRNSNEKLFF; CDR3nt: TGTGCCAGCAGCCGGAACTCCAATGAAAAACTGTTTTTT
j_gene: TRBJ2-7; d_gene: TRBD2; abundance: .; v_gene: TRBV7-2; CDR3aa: CASTTWGASGGTTYEQYF; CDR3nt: TGTGCCAGCACCACTTGGGGGGCTAGCGGGGGAACCACCTACGAGCAGTACTTC
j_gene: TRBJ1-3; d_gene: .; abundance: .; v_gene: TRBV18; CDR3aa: CASSPDVGNTIYF; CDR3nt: TGTGCCAGCTCACCCGACGTCGGAAACACCATATATTTT
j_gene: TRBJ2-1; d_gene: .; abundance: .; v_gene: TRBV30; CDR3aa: CAWSWGLNNEQFF; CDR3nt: TGTGCCTGGAGTTGGGGCCTAAACAATGAGCAGTTCTTC
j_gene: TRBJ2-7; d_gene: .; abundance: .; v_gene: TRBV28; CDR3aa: CASSFPTGRSSYEQYF; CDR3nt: TGTGCCAGCAGTTTCCCGACGGGGCGCAGCTCCTACGAGCAGTACTTC
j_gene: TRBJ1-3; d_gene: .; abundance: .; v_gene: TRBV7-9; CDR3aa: CASSLVRGRWDTIYF; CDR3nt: TGTGCCAGCAGCTTAGTTCGGGGCCGATGGGACACCATATATTTT
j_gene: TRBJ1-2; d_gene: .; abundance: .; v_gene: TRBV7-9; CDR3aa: CASSPGGVPNYGYTF; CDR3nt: TGTGCCAGCAGCCCCGGGGGGGTGCCTAACTATGGCTACACCTTC
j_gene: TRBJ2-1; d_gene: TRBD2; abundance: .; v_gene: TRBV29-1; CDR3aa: CSVAAASGRLSYNEQFF; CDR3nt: TGCAGCGTTGCGGCGGCGAGCGGGAGGCTATCCTACAATGAGCAGTTCTTC
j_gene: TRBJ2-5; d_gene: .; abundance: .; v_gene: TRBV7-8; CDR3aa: CASSSEDVGETQYF; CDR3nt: TGTGCCAGCAGCTCAGAAGACGTGGGGGAGACCCAGTACTTC
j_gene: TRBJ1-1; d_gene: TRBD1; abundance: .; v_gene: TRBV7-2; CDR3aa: CASSRRTGGITEAFF; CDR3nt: TGTGCCAGCAGCCGAAGGACAGGGGGAATCACTGAAGCTTTCTTT
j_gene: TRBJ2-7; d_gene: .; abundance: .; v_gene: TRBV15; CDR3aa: CATLTWGTGSYEQYF; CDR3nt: TGTGCCACTCTCACCTGGGGAACAGGTTCTTACGAGCAGTACTTC
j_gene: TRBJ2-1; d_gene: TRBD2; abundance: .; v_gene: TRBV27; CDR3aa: CATGSRLAGTNEQFF; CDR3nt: TGTGCCACGGGTTCCCGACTAGCGGGTACCAATGAGCAGTTCTTC
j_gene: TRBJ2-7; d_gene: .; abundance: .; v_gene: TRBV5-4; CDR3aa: CASSLVSGARFTYEQYF; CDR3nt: TGTGCCAGCAGCTTGGTATCGGGGGCGAGGTTCACCTACGAGCAGTACTTC
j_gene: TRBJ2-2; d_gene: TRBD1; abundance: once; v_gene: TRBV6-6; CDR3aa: CASSSTGANTGELFF; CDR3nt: TGTGCCAGCAGCTCGACAGGGGCGAACACCGGGGAGCTGTTTTTT
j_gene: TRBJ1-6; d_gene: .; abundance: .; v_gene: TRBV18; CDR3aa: CASSPTGQGSPLHF; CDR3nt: TGTGCCAGCTCACCAACAGGGCAGGGGTCACCCCTCCACTTT
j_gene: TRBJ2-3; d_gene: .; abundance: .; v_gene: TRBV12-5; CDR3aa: CASGRRGASSSYTQYF; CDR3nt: TGTGCTAGTGGTCGAAGGGGGGCTAGTTCCTCCTATACGCAGTATTTT
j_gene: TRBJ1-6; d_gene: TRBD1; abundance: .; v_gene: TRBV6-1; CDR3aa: CAGRDRAYNSPLHF; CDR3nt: TGTGCCGGGCGAGACAGGGCTTATAATTCACCCCTCCACTTT
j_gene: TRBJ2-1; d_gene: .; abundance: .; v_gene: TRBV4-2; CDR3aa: CASSQEGFSGALYNEQFF; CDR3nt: TGTGCCAGCAGCCAAGAGGGGTTTAGCGGAGCTTTATACAATGAGCAGTTCTTC
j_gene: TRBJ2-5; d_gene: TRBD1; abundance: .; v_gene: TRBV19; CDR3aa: CASSIPAGGTGSETQYF; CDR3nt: TGTGCCAGTAGTATACCCGCCGGTGGGACAGGGTCAGAGACCCAGTACTTC
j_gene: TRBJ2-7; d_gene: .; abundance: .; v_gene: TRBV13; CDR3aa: CASSLGPGKAEQYF; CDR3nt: TGTGCCAGCAGCTTAGGCCCGGGGAAAGCCGAGCAGTACTTC
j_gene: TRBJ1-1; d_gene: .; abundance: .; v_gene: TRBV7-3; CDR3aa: CASSSEGRRSLGEAFF; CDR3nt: TGTGCCAGCAGCTCAGAGGGACGGAGGAGTCTCGGAGAAGCTTTCTTT
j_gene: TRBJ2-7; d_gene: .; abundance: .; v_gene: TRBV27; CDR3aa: CASRGWGYEQYF; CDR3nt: TGTGCCAGCCGCGGGTGGGGCTACGAGCAGTACTTC
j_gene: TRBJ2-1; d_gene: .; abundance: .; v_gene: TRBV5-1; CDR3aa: CASSRGGTNQFF; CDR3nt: TGCGCCAGCAGCAGAGGTGGGACAAACCAGTTCTTC
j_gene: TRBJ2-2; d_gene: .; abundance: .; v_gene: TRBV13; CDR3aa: CASSLSGALNTGELFF; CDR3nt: TGTGCCAGCAGCTTATCCGGGGCTCTTAACACCGGGGAGCTGTTTTTT
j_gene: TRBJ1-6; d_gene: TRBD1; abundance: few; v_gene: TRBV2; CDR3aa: CASRDRVLPSPLHF; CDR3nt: TGTGCCAGCAGGGACAGGGTCTTACCTTCACCCCTCCACTTT
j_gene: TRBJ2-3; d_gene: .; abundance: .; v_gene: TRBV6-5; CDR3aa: CASRGGVYTQYF; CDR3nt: TGTGCCAGCCGAGGGGGGGTTTATACGCAGTATTTT
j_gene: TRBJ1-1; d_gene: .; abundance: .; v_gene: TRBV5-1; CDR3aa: CASRRTGLNTEAFF; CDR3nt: TGCGCCAGCCGGAGAACAGGACTCAACACTGAAGCTTTCTTT
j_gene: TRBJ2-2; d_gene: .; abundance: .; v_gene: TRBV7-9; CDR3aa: CASSFWQTNTGELFF; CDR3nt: TGTGCCAGCAGCTTTTGGCAGACGAACACCGGGGAGCTGTTTTTT
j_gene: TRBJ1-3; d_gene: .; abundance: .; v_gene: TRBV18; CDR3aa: CASSRQTGNTIYF; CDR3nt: TGTGCCAGCTCACGACAGACTGGAAACACCATATATTTT
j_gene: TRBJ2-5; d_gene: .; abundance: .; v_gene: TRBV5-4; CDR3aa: CASSLYALQETQYF; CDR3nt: TGTGCCAGCAGCTTGTATGCCCTACAAGAGACCCAGTACTTC
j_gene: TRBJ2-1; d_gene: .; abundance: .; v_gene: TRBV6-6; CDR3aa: CASSPTRGSDEQFF; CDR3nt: TGTGCCAGCAGCCCCACGCGTGGTAGCGATGAGCAGTTCTTC
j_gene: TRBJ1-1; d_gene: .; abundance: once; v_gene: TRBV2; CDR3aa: CASSDQDLWGMNTEAFF; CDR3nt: TGTGCCAGCAGCGACCAAGATTTGTGGGGGATGAACACTGAAGCTTTCTTT
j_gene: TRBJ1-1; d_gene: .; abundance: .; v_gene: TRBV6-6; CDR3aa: CASSIMGTAEAFF; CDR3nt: TGTGCCAGCAGTATTATGGGGACCGCTGAAGCTTTCTTT
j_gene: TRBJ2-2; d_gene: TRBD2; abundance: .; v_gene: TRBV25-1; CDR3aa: CASSALGLVTGELFF; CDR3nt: TGTGCCAGCAGTGCGTTGGGACTAGTCACCGGGGAGCTGTTTTTT